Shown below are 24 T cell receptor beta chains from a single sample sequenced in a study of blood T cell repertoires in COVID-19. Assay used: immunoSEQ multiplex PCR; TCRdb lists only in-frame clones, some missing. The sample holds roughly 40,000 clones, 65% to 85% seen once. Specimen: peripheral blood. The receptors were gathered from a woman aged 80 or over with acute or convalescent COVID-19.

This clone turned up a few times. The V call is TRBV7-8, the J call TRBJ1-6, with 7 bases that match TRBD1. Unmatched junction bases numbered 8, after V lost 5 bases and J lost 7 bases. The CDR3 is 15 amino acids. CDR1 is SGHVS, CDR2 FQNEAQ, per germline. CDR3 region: CASSKATGMNSPLHF. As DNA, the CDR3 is TGTGCCAGCAGCAAAGCGACAGGGATGAATTCACCCCTCCACTTT.

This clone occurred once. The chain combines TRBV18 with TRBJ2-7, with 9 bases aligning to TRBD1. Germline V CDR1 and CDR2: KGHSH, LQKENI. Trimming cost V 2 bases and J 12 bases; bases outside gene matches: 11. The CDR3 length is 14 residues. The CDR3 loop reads CASSPTGTGPTLYF. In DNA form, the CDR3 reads TGTGCCAGCTCACCAACCGGGACAGGGCCAACACTGTACTTC.

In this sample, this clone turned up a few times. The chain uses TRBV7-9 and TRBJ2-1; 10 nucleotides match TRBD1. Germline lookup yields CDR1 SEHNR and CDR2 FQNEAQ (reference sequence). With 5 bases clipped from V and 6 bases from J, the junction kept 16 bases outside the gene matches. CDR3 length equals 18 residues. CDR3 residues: CASSQPTRGQGLGNEQFF. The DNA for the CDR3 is TGTGCCAGCAGCCAACCCACTAGGGGACAGGGGCTTGGCAATGAGCAGTTCTTC.

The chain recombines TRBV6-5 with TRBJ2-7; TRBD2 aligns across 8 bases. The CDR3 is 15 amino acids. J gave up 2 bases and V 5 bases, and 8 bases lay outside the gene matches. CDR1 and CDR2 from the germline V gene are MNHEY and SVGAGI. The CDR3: CASSPPGGPPYEQYF. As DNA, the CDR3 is TGTGCCAGCAGTCCGCCGGGGGGGCCCCCCTACGAGCAGTACTTC.

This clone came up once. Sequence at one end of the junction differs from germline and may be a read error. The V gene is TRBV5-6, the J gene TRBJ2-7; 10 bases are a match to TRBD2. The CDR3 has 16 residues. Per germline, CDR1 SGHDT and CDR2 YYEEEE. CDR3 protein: CASNLRLLAGSYEQYF. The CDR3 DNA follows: TGTGCCAGCAACTTGAGATTACTAGCGGGGTCCTACGAGCAGTACTTC. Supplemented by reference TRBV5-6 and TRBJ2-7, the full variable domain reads DAGVTQSPTHLIKTRGQQVTLRCSPKSGHDTVSWYQQALGQGPQFIFQYYEEEERQRGNFPDRFSGHQFPNYSSELNVNALLLGDSALYLCASNLRLLAGSYEQYFGPGTRLTVT.

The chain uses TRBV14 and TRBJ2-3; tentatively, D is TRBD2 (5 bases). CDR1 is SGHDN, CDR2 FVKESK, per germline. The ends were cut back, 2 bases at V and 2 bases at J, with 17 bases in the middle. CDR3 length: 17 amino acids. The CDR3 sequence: CASSQILPGDYTDTQYF. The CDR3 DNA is TGTGCCAGCAGCCAAATTTTGCCTGGTGACTACACAGATACGCAGTATTTT.

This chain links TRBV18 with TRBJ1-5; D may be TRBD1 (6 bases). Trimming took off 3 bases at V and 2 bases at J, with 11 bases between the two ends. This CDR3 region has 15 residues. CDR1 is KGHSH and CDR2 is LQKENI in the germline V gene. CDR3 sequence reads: CASSPRSGGNQPQHF. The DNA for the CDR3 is TGTGCCAGCTCACCCAGATCAGGGGGCAATCAGCCCCAGCATTTT.

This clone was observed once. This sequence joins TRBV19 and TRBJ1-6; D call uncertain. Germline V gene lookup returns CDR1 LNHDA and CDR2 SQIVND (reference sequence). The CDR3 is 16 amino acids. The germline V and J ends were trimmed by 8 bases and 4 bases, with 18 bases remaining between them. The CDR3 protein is CASRRAGEQYNSPLHF. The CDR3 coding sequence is TGTGCCAGTCGGAGGGCCGGGGAACAATATAATTCACCCCTCCACTTT.

CDR3 sequence (DNA): TGTGCCAGCAGTTCTAGCGGGCTAAACACCGGGGAGCTGTTTTTT. Its translation: CASSSSGLNTGELFF. This rearrangement joins TRBV5-5 to TRBJ2-2; 8 bases fit TRBD2. The trim removed 5 bases at V and 2 bases at J, leaving 5 bases unmatched. Per germline, CDR1 SGHKS and CDR2 YYEKEE (reference sequence). The CDR3 sequence is 15 residues long.

CDR3 in amino acids: CASSSRQGSSYEQYF. DNA of the CDR3: TGCGCCAGCAGCTCACGACAGGGCAGCTCCTACGAGCAGTACTTC. This chain uses TRBV5-1 with TRBJ2-7, with 7 bases fitting TRBD1. The V gene's germline CDR1 is SGHRS and CDR2 YFSETQ. The length of the CDR3 is 15 residues. The J segment lost 0 bases and the V segment lost 3 bases, leaving 6 bases of the junction unmatched.

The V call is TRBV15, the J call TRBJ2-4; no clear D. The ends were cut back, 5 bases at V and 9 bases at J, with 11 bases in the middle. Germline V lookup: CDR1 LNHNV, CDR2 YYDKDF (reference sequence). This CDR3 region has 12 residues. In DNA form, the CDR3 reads TGTGCCACCAGCTCCCGACTCGGCATTCAGTACTTC. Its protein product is CATSSRLGIQYF. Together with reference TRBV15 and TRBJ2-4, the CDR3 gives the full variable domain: DAMVIQNPRYQVTQFGKPVTLSCSQTLNHNVMYWYQQKSSQAPKLLFHYYDKDFNNEADTPDNFQSRRPNTSFCFLDIRSPGLGDTAMYLCATSSRLGIQYFGAGTRLSVL.

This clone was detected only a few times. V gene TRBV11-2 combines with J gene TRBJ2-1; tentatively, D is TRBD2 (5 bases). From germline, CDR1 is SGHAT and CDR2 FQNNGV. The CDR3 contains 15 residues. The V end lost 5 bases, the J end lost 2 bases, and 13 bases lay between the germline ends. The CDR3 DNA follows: TGTGCCAGCAGCCGAGGAGGATCGGCCTACAATGAGCAGTTCTTC. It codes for CASSRGGSAYNEQFF.

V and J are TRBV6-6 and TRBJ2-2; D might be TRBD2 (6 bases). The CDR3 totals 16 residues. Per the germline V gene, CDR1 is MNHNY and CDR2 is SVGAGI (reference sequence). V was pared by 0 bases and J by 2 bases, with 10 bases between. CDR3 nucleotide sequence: TGTGCCAGCAGTTACTCCGGGACTGCTAACACCGGGGAGCTGTTTTTT. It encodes CASSYSGTANTGELFF.

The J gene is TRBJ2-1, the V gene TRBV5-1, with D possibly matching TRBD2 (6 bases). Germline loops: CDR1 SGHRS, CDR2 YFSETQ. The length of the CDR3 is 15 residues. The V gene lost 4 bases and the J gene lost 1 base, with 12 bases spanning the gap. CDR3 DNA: TGCGCCAGCAGCATCGCTAGCGCATCCTACAATGAGCAGTTCTTC. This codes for CASSIASASYNEQFF.

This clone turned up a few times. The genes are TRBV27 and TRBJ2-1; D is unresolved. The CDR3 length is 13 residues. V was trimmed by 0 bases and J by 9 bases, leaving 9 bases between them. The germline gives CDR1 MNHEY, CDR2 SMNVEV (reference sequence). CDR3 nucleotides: TGTGCCAGCAGTTTATCGTCCCGGGTTGAGCAGTTCTTC. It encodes CASSLSSRVEQFF.

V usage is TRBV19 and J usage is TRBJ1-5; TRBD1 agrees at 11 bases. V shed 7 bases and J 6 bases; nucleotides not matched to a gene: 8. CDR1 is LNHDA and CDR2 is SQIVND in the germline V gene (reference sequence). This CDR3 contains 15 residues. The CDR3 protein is CASTEGTGGRQPQHF. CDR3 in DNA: TGTGCCAGTACCGAGGGGACAGGGGGACGTCAGCCCCAGCATTTT.

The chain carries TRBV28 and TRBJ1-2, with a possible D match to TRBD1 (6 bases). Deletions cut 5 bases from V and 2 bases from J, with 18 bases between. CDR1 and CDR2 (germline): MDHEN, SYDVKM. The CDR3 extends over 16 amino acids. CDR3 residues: CASSATLGAQNYGYTF. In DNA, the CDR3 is TGTGCCAGCAGTGCGACTCTGGGGGCGCAGAACTATGGCTACACCTTC.

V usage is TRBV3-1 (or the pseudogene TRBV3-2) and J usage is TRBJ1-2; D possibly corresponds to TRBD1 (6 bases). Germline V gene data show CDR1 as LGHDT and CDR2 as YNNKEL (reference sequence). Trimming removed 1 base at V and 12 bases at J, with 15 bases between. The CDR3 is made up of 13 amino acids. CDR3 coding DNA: TGTGCCAGCAGCCAAGGGGCGAAGGACAGCCACACCTTC. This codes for CASSQGAKDSHTF.

Here the CDR3 reads CASRDRGKYGYTF. CDR3 coding DNA: TGTGCCAGCAGGGACAGGGGGAAATATGGCTACACCTTC. V is TRBV2 and J is TRBJ1-2; 10 bases are shared with TRBD1. There are 13 residues in the CDR3. The germline gives CDR1 SNHLY, CDR2 FYNNEI. The trim removed 6 bases at V and 5 bases at J, leaving 3 bases unmatched.

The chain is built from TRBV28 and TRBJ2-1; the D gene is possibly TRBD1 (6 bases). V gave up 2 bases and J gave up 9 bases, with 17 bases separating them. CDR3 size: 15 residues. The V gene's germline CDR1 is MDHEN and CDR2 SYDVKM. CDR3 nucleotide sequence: TGTGCCAGCAGTTTAATCGCGACAGGTCGGGCTGAGCAGTTCTTC. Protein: CASSLIATGRAEQFF. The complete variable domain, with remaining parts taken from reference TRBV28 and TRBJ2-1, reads DVKVTQSSRYLVKRTGEKVFLECVQDMDHENMFWYRQDPGLGLRLIYFSYDVKMKEKGDIPEGYSVSREKKERFSLILESASTNQTSMYLCASSLIATGRAEQFFGPGTRLTVL.

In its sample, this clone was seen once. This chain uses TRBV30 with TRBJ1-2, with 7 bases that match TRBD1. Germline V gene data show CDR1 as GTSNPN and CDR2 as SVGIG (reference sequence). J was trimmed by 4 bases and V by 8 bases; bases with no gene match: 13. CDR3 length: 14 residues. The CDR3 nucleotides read TGTGCCGGATCCACGGACAGGTTGTTCTATGGCTACACCTTC. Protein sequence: CAGSTDRLFYGYTF.

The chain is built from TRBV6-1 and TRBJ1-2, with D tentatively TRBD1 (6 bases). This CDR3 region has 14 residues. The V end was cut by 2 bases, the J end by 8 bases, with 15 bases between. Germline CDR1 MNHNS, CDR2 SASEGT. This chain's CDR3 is CASSEMAQGAGYTF. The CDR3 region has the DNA TGTGCCAGCAGTGAAATGGCACAGGGTGCAGGCTACACCTTC.

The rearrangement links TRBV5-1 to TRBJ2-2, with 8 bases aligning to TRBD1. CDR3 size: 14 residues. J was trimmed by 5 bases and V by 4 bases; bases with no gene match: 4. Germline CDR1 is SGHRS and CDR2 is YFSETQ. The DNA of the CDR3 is TGCGCCAGCAGCCCGAACAGGGGGACCGGGGAGCTGTTTTTT. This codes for CASSPNRGTGELFF.

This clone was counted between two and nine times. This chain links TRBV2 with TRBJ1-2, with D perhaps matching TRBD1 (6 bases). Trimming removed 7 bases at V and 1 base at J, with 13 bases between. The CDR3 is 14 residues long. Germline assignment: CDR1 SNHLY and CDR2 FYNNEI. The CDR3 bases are TGTGCCAGCACCCTACAGGGCTTTAACTATGGCTACACCTTC. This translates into CASTLQGFNYGYTF.